Below are 31 T cell receptor beta chains sequenced from a single sample in a study of CD8+CD57+ T cells in acquired aplastic anemia. Genomic DNA, serving as template, underwent TCR beta VDJ and CDR3 profiling. From the reads, TCRdb called clonotypes with MiXCR, one entry per CDR3 protein. The sample gives just over 400,000 distinct CDR3 sequences, under 80% of which show up once; approximately 3.8% is in the top ten. The specimen sequenced was sorted CD4+, CD8+, or CD8+CD57+ T cells (not recorded which) from PBMCs. The source is a human donor in good health, serving as a control.

The gene calls are TRBV20-1 and TRBJ1-2; D ambiguous. Trimming removed 3 bases at V and 8 bases at J, with 13 bases between. From germline, CDR1 is DFQATT and CDR2 SNEGSKA (reference sequence). CDR3 length: 12 amino acids. The CDR3 reads CSARRTSLGYTF. The CDR3 bases are TGCAGTGCTAGGAGGACGTCCCTCGGCTACACCTTC.

This clonotype was seen once. The CDR3 region is CASSLTGEGLTQPQHF. CDR3 bases: TGTGCCAGCAGCTTGACAGGTGAGGGTCTTACTCAGCCCCAGCATTTT. The chain links TRBV2 to TRBJ1-5; D may be TRBD1 (6 bases). The germline CDR1 and CDR2 sequences are SNHLY and FYNNEI. This CDR3 is 16 amino acids long. V dropped 6 bases and J dropped 6 bases, with 21 bases sitting between them.

This sequence joins TRBV15 and TRBJ1-6, with TRBD1 as a possible D gene (5 bases). V shed 3 bases and J shed 9 bases, with 15 bases lying between them. The CDR3 is 15 amino acids. Germline CDR1 is LNHNV and CDR2 is YYDKDF (reference sequence). CDR3 sequence: CATSRLMGGGSPLHF. The DNA of the CDR3 is TGTGCCACCAGCAGGTTGATGGGGGGGGGTTCACCCCTCCACTTT.

At least ten counts were recorded for this clonotype. J is TRBJ1-5 and V is TRBV6-2 or TRBV6-3, with 8 nucleotides matching TRBD1. The CDR3 extends over 17 amino acids. The J segment lost 2 bases and the V segment lost 2 bases, leaving 8 bases of the junction unmatched. Germline V gene lookup returns CDR1 MNHEY and CDR2 SVGEGT. Here the CDR3 reads CASSYKAGGAGNQPQHF. CDR3 nucleotides: TGTGCCAGCAGTTACAAGGCAGGGGGCGCCGGCAATCAGCCCCAGCATTTT.

As to this clonotype: The junction differs from germline at one of its ends, possibly a read error. The chain combines TRBV5-8 with TRBJ2-5; no definite D call. This CDR3 has 13 residues. Germline lookup yields CDR1 SGHTS and CDR2 YDEGEE. The CDR3 protein is CASSSRAAETQYF. CDR3 nucleotide sequence: TGCGCCAGCAGCTCCCGTGCGGCGGAGACCCAGTACTTC.

V and J are TRBV9 and TRBJ1-2, with D tentatively TRBD1 (6 bases). CDR3 size: 14 residues. Germline V gene data show CDR1 as SGDLS and CDR2 as YYNGEE. V was shortened by 3 bases and J by 13 bases, with 22 bases between the two germline ends. The CDR3 bases are TGTGCCAGCAGCGCGGTACAGGGTTATTCACCCCTCACCTTC. It specifies CASSAVQGYSPLTF. Full variable domain (outside the CDR3, taken from reference TRBV9 and TRBJ1-2): DSGVTQTPKHLITATGQRVTLRCSPRSGDLSVYWYQQSLDQGLQFLIQYYNGEERAKGNILERFSAQQFPDLHSELNLSSLELGDSALYFCASSAVQGYSPLTFGSGTRLTVV.

A remark on this clonotype: The CDR3 end shows no conserved phenylalanine or tryptophan, and so a read error is likely. The DNA is left out, because the CDR3 cannot be placed on it with certainty; the CDR3 is given as TCRdb lists it. J is TRBJ1-2 and V is TRBV7-2; TRBD1 was called by the table and not checked on the DNA. Inclusive of both ends, the CDR3 amounts to 13 amino acids. CDR1 is SGHTA and CDR2 is FQGNSA in the germline V gene. The CDR3 protein is CASSMERVNYGTT.

This rearrangement joins TRBV7-3 to TRBJ2-2; D is perhaps TRBD1 (5 bases). V was pared by 6 bases and J by 14 bases, with 25 bases between. The CDR3 extends over 15 amino acids. The germline V gene has CDR1 SGHTA and CDR2 FQGTGA. The CDR3 loop is CASRLGHRSNEALFF. The CDR3 DNA reads TGTGCCAGCAGACTCGGACACAGGTCCAACGAGGCTCTGTTTTTT.

This clonotype turned up a few times. This chain joins TRBV10-3 and TRBJ2-7, with D perhaps matching TRBD1 or TRBD2 (6 bases each). Germline CDR1 is ENHRY and CDR2 is SYGVKD. The CDR3 extends over 15 amino acids. The V end was cut by 10 bases, the J end by 7 bases, with 26 bases between. The chain's CDR3 is CASRGLLGGPGEQYF. The CDR3, as DNA: TGTGCCAGCAGGGGACTCCTCGGCGGGCCGGGGGAGCAGTACTTC.

A word on this clonotype: This CDR3 is missing its conserved last phenylalanine or tryptophan, likely due to a read error. The gene calls are TRBV7-9 and TRBJ1-2; 7 positions agree with TRBD1. In germline, CDR1 is SEHNR, CDR2 FQNEAQ (reference sequence). The length of the CDR3 is 13 residues. The CDR3 DNA reads TGTGCCGGCAGCTTACGACAGGGATATGGCTACACCCTC. Protein product: CAGSLRQGYGYTL.

The chain recombines TRBV11-2 with TRBJ1-5; D remains unclear. Trimming stripped 7 bases from V and 7 bases from J, with 17 bases between. Germline CDR1 SGHAT, CDR2 FQNNGV. The CDR3 has 14 amino acids. As DNA, the CDR3 is TGTGCCAGCACATCAACCGGGATTAGGCAGCCCCAGCATTTT. Protein product: CASTSTGIRQPQHF. Full variable domain (remainder filled in from reference TRBV11-2 and TRBJ1-5): EAGVAQSPRYKIIEKRQSVAFWCNPISGHATLYWYQQILGQGPKLLIQFQNNGVVDDSQLPKDRFSAERLKGVDSTLKIQPAKLEDSAVYLCASTSTGIRQPQHFGDGTRLSIL.

CDR3 DNA sequence: TGTGCCATCAGGAGGGGACAGGGGGGCTACGAGCAGTACTTC. This sequence encodes CAIRRGQGGYEQYF. This sequence joins TRBV24-1 and TRBJ2-7; 11 bases are a match to TRBD1. The CDR3 spans 14 residues. The ends lost 11 bases at V and 3 bases at J; junction bases unmatched: 8. The germline V gene encodes CDR1 KGHDR and CDR2 SFDVKD.

The chain joins TRBV11-2 to TRBJ2-7; 8 nucleotides align to TRBD1. V lost 5 bases to trimming and J lost 3 bases; unmatched junction nucleotides: 6. CDR3 length: 14 residues. Germline lookup yields CDR1 SGHAT and CDR2 FQNNGV. The CDR3 region is CASSPTGTGYEQYF. The CDR3 DNA follows: TGTGCCAGCAGCCCAACCGGGACAGGCTACGAGCAGTACTTC.

CDR3 nucleotide sequence: TGTGCCAGCAGTTCCCCCCCCCCCCGACGGATTAATGAAAAACTGTTTTTT. It translates to CASSSPPPRRINEKLFF. This rearrangement joins TRBV4-2 to TRBJ1-4; D is uncertain. V dropped 6 bases and J dropped 4 bases, with 21 bases sitting between them. This CDR3 has 17 residues. Germline values: CDR1 LGHNA, CDR2 YNFKEQ.

The chain combines TRBV6-1 with TRBJ1-6, with 8 positions matching TRBD1. Germline CDR1 and CDR2: MNHNS and SASEGT. V dropped 6 bases and J dropped 9; count of bases not matched to a gene: 7. The CDR3 consists of 14 residues. The DNA of the CDR3 is TGTGCCAGCAGAATAACAGGGGGAGGTTCACCCCTCCACTTT. Residues: CASRITGGGSPLHF.

This clonotype was recorded at least ten times. The chain employs TRBV6-4 and TRBJ2-1, with a possible D match to TRBD2 (5 bases). Between the trimmed V and J ends, which lost 1 base and 6 bases, there was a span of 10 bases. CDR3 length: 14 amino acids. Per the germline V gene, CDR1 is MRHNA and CDR2 is SNTAGT. CDR3 DNA: TGTGCCAGCAGTGACTGGAGGCAGCCCAATGAGCAGTTCTTC. It translates to CASSDWRQPNEQFF.

This chain links TRBV11-2 with TRBJ2-2; either TRBD1 or TRBD2 may fit D (5 bases each). Germline lookup yields CDR1 SGHAT and CDR2 FQNNGV. Trimming pared 5 bases from V and 4 bases from J, leaving 17 bases between. The CDR3 has 16 amino acids. CDR3 sequence: CASSPTHGASTGELFF. The CDR3, as DNA: TGTGCCAGCAGCCCAACTCACGGGGCGAGCACCGGGGAGCTGTTTTTT. The full variable domain, its missing parts supplied by reference TRBV11-2 and TRBJ2-2, is EAGVAQSPRYKIIEKRQSVAFWCNPISGHATLYWYQQILGQGPKLLIQFQNNGVVDDSQLPKDRFSAERLKGVDSTLKIQPAKLEDSAVYLCASSPTHGASTGELFFGEGSRLTVL.

The chain has TRBV6-5 and TRBJ2-3; D might be TRBD2 (7 bases). The CDR3 is 15 residues long. CDR1 MNHEY and CDR2 SVGAGI come from the germline V gene. The V end was cut by 5 bases, the J end by 4 bases, with 16 bases between. This chain's CDR3 is CASSHRDGGADTQYF. CDR3 in DNA: TGTGCCAGCAGTCACAGGGATGGGGGGGCAGATACGCAGTATTTT.

In this sample, this clonotype turned up a few times. The chain uses TRBV2 and TRBJ2-7; D is unresolved. In germline, CDR1 is SNHLY, CDR2 FYNNEI. Trimming shortened V by 6 bases and J by 1 base, and 4 bases separated the two germline ends. The CDR3 runs 11 residues. As DNA, the CDR3 is TGTGCCAGCAGCTTGTCCTACGAGCAGTACGTC. It encodes CASSLSYEQYV.

This clonotype has just one count. A much larger clonotype is one base distant, so this may be a read error. The chain recombines TRBV27 with TRBJ2-7; D unclear. Germline V gene sequence: CDR1 MNHEY, CDR2 SMNVEV (reference sequence). CDR3 size: 17 residues. Trimming cost V 3 bases and J 0 bases, with 18 bases left between them. Written as DNA, the CDR3 is TGTGCCAGCAGTTTTAGCCCTGGCGTGATGAGCTCCTACGAGCAGTACTTC. This gives the protein CASSFSPGVMSSYEQYF.

This clonotype has only a few counts. The chain joins TRBV19 to TRBJ1-2; D gene unclear. Trimming removed 5 bases from V and 0 bases from J, with 13 bases in between. Germline assignment: CDR1 LNHDA and CDR2 SQIVND (reference sequence). The CDR3 totals 15 residues. The CDR3 nucleotides are TGTGCCAGTAGTCAAAGGTCGCGGACTAACTATGGCTACACCTTC. Residues: CASSQRSRTNYGYTF.

The chain is built from TRBV10-2 and TRBJ1-5; TRBD1 matches 7 bases. V was clipped by 6 bases and J by 4 bases; unmatched bases: 9. The CDR3 length is 15 residues. Germline CDR1 and CDR2: WSHSY and SAAADI. Written as DNA, the CDR3 is TGCGCCAGCAGGTTAACGGGACAGCAAAATCAGCCCCAGCATTTT. Residues: CASRLTGQQNQPQHF.

Points on this clonotype: The CDR3 does not close with the conserved phenylalanine or tryptophan, likely indicating a read error. The limits of the CDR3 on the DNA are not certain, so only TCRdb's listed CDR3 is given. The V and J genes are TRBV7-2 and TRBJ2-7; TRBD1, the table's D call, was not compared with the DNA. Counting both end residues, the CDR3 totals 13 amino acids. Germline loops: CDR1 SGHTA, CDR2 FQGNSA. The CDR3 spells CASSSWGVRVGNQ.

This chain links TRBV24-1 with TRBJ1-1; 10 bases are shared with TRBD1. Germline V gene lookup returns CDR1 KGHDR and CDR2 SFDVKD. The CDR3 is 16 amino acids. Germline trimming cut 8 bases from V and 9 bases from J; bases unmatched to any gene: 17. The CDR3 sequence: CATTQETGGQNTQAFF. The CDR3 DNA reads as TGTGCCACCACCCAAGAGACAGGGGGCCAGAACACGCAAGCTTTCTTT.

Concerning this clonotype itself: An end of the junction does not agree with germline; a read error may underlie this. The J gene is TRBJ1-6, the V gene TRBV7-2; D is perhaps TRBD1 (6 bases). The CDR3 totals 14 residues. Germline assignment: CDR1 SGHTA and CDR2 FQGNSA. The CDR3 nucleotides read TGTGCCAGCAGCCGCCAGGCTAGCGGGGGGGCCCTCACCTTT. It is translated as CASSRQASGGALTF.

This clonotype showed up many times. The rearrangement uses TRBV10-3 and TRBJ1-2, with TRBD1 matching over 8 bases. The CDR3 has 17 residues. The trim removed 9 bases at V and 2 bases at J, leaving 17 bases unmatched. Germline-derived CDR1 and CDR2 are ENHRY and SYGVKD. CDR3 region: CAMSPGTGDLNNYGYTF. CDR3 bases: TGTGCCATGAGCCCCGGGACAGGAGATCTAAACAACTATGGCTACACCTTC.

This clonotype was found many times. This chain connects TRBV2 to TRBJ1-2; D perhaps matches TRBD1 (5 bases). CDR1 SNHLY and CDR2 FYNNEI come from the germline V gene. The CDR3 length is 14 residues. V lost 5 bases to trimming and J lost 0 bases, with 10 bases between them. The CDR3 DNA sequence: TGTGCCAGCAGTACAGGAGCTACTAACTATGGCTACACCTTC. This translates into CASSTGATNYGYTF.

The genes are TRBV7-9 and TRBJ1-1; D not certain. Gene TRBJ1-6 matches the end of the DNA better, so the J call may be wrong. CDR1 and CDR2 from the germline V gene are SEHNR and FQNEAQ (reference sequence). The CDR3 loop spans 13 amino acids. The CDR3, as DNA: TGTGCCAGCAGCTTATCATCCCCCTCACCCCTCCACTTT. Translating gives CASSLSSPSPLHF.

The chain joins TRBV7-2 to TRBJ2-7, with D tentatively TRBD2 (6 bases). V was pared by 5 bases and J by 12 bases, with 26 bases between. This CDR3 spans 15 amino acids. Looked up from germline, CDR1 is SGHTA and CDR2 is FQGNSA. The CDR3 loop reads CASSVGLGEAYFGYF. The CDR3, as DNA: TGTGCCAGCAGCGTAGGGCTGGGGGAGGCGTACTTCGGGTACTTC.

Turning to this clonotype: At one boundary the junction diverges from the germline segment, which might be a read error. The V gene is TRBV9, the J gene TRBJ2-6, with TRBD1 as a possible D gene (5 bases). CDR1 and CDR2 from the germline V gene are SGDLS and YYNGEE. CDR3 length equals 17 residues. CDR3 in amino acids: CASSGRDESSGANVLTF. The CDR3 DNA reads as TGTGCCAGCAGCGGTAGAGACGAGAGCTCTGGGGCGAACGTCCTGACTTTC.

The rearrangement joins TRBV5-1 to TRBJ1-3; D not resolved. Trimming cost V 4 bases and J 1 base, with 15 bases left between them. This CDR3 is built from 16 residues. The germline V gene encodes CDR1 SGHRS and CDR2 YFSETQ. The CDR3 is CASSPEIPSSGNTIYF. The CDR3, as DNA: TGCGCCAGCAGCCCTGAGATACCCAGTTCTGGAAACACCATATATTTT.